The 23 T cell receptor beta chains given below trace back to one sample, sequenced in a study of blood T cells in healthy people across ages. Through a sample-barcoded 5' primer and a J-beta primer mix, a second PCR was run for 7 to 11 cycles. TCRdb reanalysed the 5' RACE reads using MiXCR and keeps one entry per CDR3 protein. Counted here are about 670,000 distinct CDR3 sequences, 52% occurring once; the ten biggest clones make up around an eighth. The source material was blood. The receptors come from a woman of 80 years or more in good health.

In the case of this clonotype: Sequence at one end of the junction differs from germline and may be a read error. The rearrangement joins TRBV7-2 to TRBJ2-2; D is perhaps TRBD2 (5 bases). Germline V gene lookup returns CDR1 SGHTA and CDR2 FQGNSA. CDR3 length: 14 residues. The CDR3 coding sequence is TGTGCCAGCAGCCCAGGTTTGAACACCGGGGTGCTGTTTTTT. It specifies CASSPGLNTGVLFF. The whole variable domain, remainder taken from reference TRBV7-2 and TRBJ2-2, is GAGVSQSPSNKVTEKGKDVELRCDPISGHTALYWYRQSLGQGLEFLIYFQGNSAPDKSGLPSDRFSAERTGGSVSTLTIQRTQQEDSAVYLCASSPGLNTGVLFFGEGSRLTVL.

This chain links TRBV20-1 with TRBJ1-5, with D perhaps TRBD1 (6 bases). V was pared by 4 bases and J by 9 bases, with 22 bases between. CDR1 and CDR2 from the germline V gene are DFQATT and SNEGSKA (reference sequence). The CDR3 extends over 15 amino acids. The CDR3 region has the DNA TGCAGTGCTACGTCAGGGGATGCCCTTTCACGGCCCCAGCATTTT. Amino acid sequence: CSATSGDALSRPQHF.

The chain couples TRBV2 to TRBJ1-5; TRBD1 matches at 8 bases. The J segment lost 5 bases and the V segment lost 6 bases, leaving 6 bases of the junction unmatched. CDR3 length: 14 residues. The V gene's germline CDR1 is SNHLY and CDR2 FYNNEI. The DNA for the CDR3 is TGTGCCAGCAGCACAGGGGGTAGGGATCAGCCCCAGCATTTT. This encodes CASSTGGRDQPQHF.

This clonotype has a count of ten or more. The chain uses TRBV6-6 and TRBJ2-1, with 12 bases fitting TRBD2. V trimming: 5 bases; J trimming: 9 bases; junction bases outside the gene matches: 14. CDR1 is MNHNY and CDR2 is SVGAGI in the germline V gene (reference sequence). The CDR3 is made up of 17 amino acids. The CDR3 protein is CASSRTLAGGPTLEQFF. The CDR3 nucleotides read TGTGCCAGCAGTAGAACTCTAGCGGGGGGGCCCACTCTTGAGCAGTTCTTC.

This chain links TRBV2 with TRBJ2-2, with TRBD1 matching over 8 bases. The CDR3 covers 16 residues. Germline CDR1 SNHLY, CDR2 FYNNEI. The trim removed 6 bases at V and 2 bases at J, leaving 8 bases unmatched. The CDR3 nucleotides are TGTGCCAGCAGGGGTAGACAGGGGTTTAACACCGGGGAGCTGTTTTTT. It translates to CASRGRQGFNTGELFF.

The chain uses TRBV28 and TRBJ2-1, with a tentative D call TRBD1 (5 bases). The ends were cut back, 3 bases at V and 3 bases at J, with 9 bases in the middle. The CDR3 loop spans 14 amino acids. Germline V CDR1 and CDR2: MDHEN, SYDVKM. DNA of the CDR3: TGTGCCAGCAGTTTTCCTAGGGGCTACAATGAGCAGTTCTTC. Encoded protein: CASSFPRGYNEQFF.

This clonotype has a handful of counts. The CDR3 sequence is CASSQEPGLTEAFF. For the CDR3, the DNA is TGCGCCAGCAGCCAAGAACCGGGACTTACTGAAGCTTTCTTT. The rearrangement joins TRBV5-1 to TRBJ1-1; the D gene is possibly TRBD1 (5 bases). V shed 4 bases and J shed 5 bases, with 15 bases lying between them. CDR1 is SGHRS and CDR2 is YFSETQ in the germline V gene. The CDR3 covers 14 residues.

This clonotype was found once. The rearrangement links TRBV10-3 to TRBJ1-6; D is undetermined. Germline CDR1 ENHRY, CDR2 SYGVKD. This CDR3 spans 16 amino acids. The ends were cut back, 0 bases at V and 5 bases at J, with 11 bases in the middle. CDR3 nucleotides: TGTGCCATCAGTGAGTCGCCGGGCAGAAATAATTCACCCCTCCACTTT. This encodes CAISESPGRNNSPLHF.

The chain is built from TRBV30 and TRBJ2-7; tentative D call: TRBD2 (6 bases). The CDR3 runs 16 residues. The V and J ends lost 3 bases and 3 bases respectively, with 21 bases between them. The germline CDR1 and CDR2 sequences are GTSNPN and SVGIG (reference sequence). The CDR3 region has the DNA TGTGCCTGGAGGCTCTCGGGGGACCCCCTCGTCTACGAGCAGTACTTC. This codes for CAWRLSGDPLVYEQYF.

At least ten counts were recorded for this clonotype. V gene TRBV3-1 combines with J gene TRBJ2-1; 10 bases match TRBD2. V lost 6 bases and J lost 6; bases outside the gene matches: 8. This CDR3 comprises 15 residues. The germline V gene has CDR1 LGHDT and CDR2 YNNKEL (reference sequence). CDR3 in DNA: TGTGCCAGCAGGGATTGGACTAGCGGTCCCAATGAGCAGTTCTTC. Its translation: CASRDWTSGPNEQFF.

The sample holds many counts of this clonotype. V usage is TRBV27 and J usage is TRBJ2-1, with TRBD2 as a possible D gene (7 bases). The CDR3 covers 15 residues. Trimming removed 6 bases at V and 7 bases at J, with 19 bases between. The germline gives CDR1 MNHEY, CDR2 SMNVEV (reference sequence). The CDR3 protein is CASRPTGRAENEQFF. The CDR3 DNA reads TGTGCCAGCAGGCCTACAGGGAGGGCGGAAAATGAGCAGTTCTTC.

The V call is TRBV5-1, the J call TRBJ1-2; no definite D call. This CDR3 comprises 15 residues. CDR1 and CDR2 (germline): SGHRS, YFSETQ. V was shortened by 0 bases and J by 4 bases, with 13 bases between the two germline ends. The CDR3 DNA reads TGCGCCAGCAGCTTGGTTCCAGGATATTTCTATGGCTACACCTTC. Its protein product is CASSLVPGYFYGYTF.

The rearrangement uses TRBV6-5 and TRBJ1-2, with D maybe TRBD1 (6 bases). Trimming shortened V by 6 bases and J by 2 bases, and 13 bases separated the two germline ends. Germline V lookup: CDR1 MNHEY, CDR2 SVGAGI. CDR3 length: 14 residues. CDR3 nucleotide sequence: TGTGCCAGCAGAAAAACGGGACAAAACTATGGCTACACCTTC. Translated: CASRKTGQNYGYTF.

This clonotype has a count of ten or more. The V and J genes are TRBV4-2 and TRBJ2-1; 11 bases line up with TRBD2. The CDR3 sequence is 16 residues long. The trim removed 1 base at V and 3 bases at J, leaving 2 bases unmatched. Germline CDR1 LGHNA, CDR2 YNFKEQ. CDR3 amino acids: CASSQVGTSGYNEQFF. The CDR3 DNA follows: TGTGCCAGCAGCCAAGTCGGGACTAGCGGCTACAATGAGCAGTTCTTC.

The chain employs TRBV20-1 and TRBJ2-7; 8 bases line up with TRBD2. The J call may be faulty, since TRBJ2-5 better matches the DNA end. The CDR3 contains 14 residues. The germline V gene has CDR1 DFQATT and CDR2 SNEGSKA (reference sequence). This CDR3 reads CSAPPSGSWETQYF. CDR3 nucleotides: TGCAGTGCTCCTCCTAGCGGGTCTTGGGAGACCCAGTACTTC.

This clonotype was seen more than once but under ten times. The V call is TRBV7-2, the J call TRBJ1-5; D ambiguous. V lost 9 bases, J lost 6 bases, and 15 bases lay in between. Germline assignment: CDR1 SGHTA and CDR2 FQGNSA. The CDR3 has 13 residues. CDR3 protein: CTSSGEGSQPQHF. As DNA, the CDR3 is TGTACCAGTAGCGGTGAAGGCAGTCAGCCCCAGCATTTT. The whole variable domain, remainder taken from reference TRBV7-2 and TRBJ1-5, is GAGVSQSPSNKVTEKGKDVELRCDPISGHTALYWYRQSLGQGLEFLIYFQGNSAPDKSGLPSDRFSAERTGGSVSTLTIQRTQQEDSAVYLCTSSGEGSQPQHFGDGTRLSIL.

This clonotype was observed a few times. This sequence joins TRBV25-1 and TRBJ2-5, with TRBD1 identical over 8 bases. Per the germline V gene, CDR1 is MGHDK and CDR2 is SYGVNS. This CDR3 has 15 residues. The J segment lost 11 bases and the V segment lost 4 bases, leaving 15 bases of the junction unmatched. The CDR3 DNA reads TGTGCCAGCAGTGTCCCCGGGACAGGAAACAATGAGCAGTACTTC. Amino acids: CASSVPGTGNNEQYF.

The sample holds many counts of this clonotype. The V and J genes are TRBV20-1 and TRBJ2-1, with 11 positions matching TRBD2. This CDR3 has 18 residues. The germline CDR1 and CDR2 sequences are DFQATT and SNEGSKA (reference sequence). Unmatched junction bases numbered 14, after V lost 3 bases and J lost 4 bases. The CDR3 here is CSASLIAGGPGLYNEQFF. The CDR3 DNA is TGCAGTGCTAGTCTAATAGCGGGGGGGCCAGGGCTTTACAATGAGCAGTTCTTC.

The chain is built from TRBV3-1 and TRBJ1-5; TRBD1 might be the D (5 bases). Trimming stripped 5 bases from V and 3 bases from J, with 11 bases between. CDR1 and CDR2 (germline): LGHDT, YNNKEL (reference sequence). CDR3 length: 14 amino acids. DNA of the CDR3: TGTGCCAGCAGCGACGTGGGGACCAATCAGCCCCAGCATTTT. Its protein is CASSDVGTNQPQHF.

CDR3 amino acids: CASSLVMGGETQYF. The CDR3 DNA reads as TGTGCCAGCAGCTTAGTCATGGGAGGAGAGACCCAGTACTTC. V gene TRBV13 combines with J gene TRBJ2-5, with D possibly being TRBD2 (6 bases). The germline V and J ends were trimmed by 1 base and 4 bases, with 10 bases remaining between them. CDR1 and CDR2 (germline): PRHDT, FYEKMQ (reference sequence). The CDR3 spans 14 residues.

This clonotype was counted only a few times. This chain joins TRBV12-3 or TRBV12-4 and TRBJ1-5; 7 nucleotides match TRBD1. The CDR3 totals 15 residues. With V trimmed by 5 bases and J by 5 bases, 9 bases remained unmatched. The CDR3 nucleotides read TGTGCCAGCAGTCCCGACAGGGTAGTGGATCAGCCCCAGCATTTT. Protein product: CASSPDRVVDQPQHF.

This clonotype turned up a few times. This rearrangement joins TRBV27 to TRBJ1-1; a weak D match, TRBD1 (6 bases). Germline V gene data show CDR1 as MNHEY and CDR2 as SMNVEV (reference sequence). V was pared by 3 bases and J by 1 base, with 9 bases between. The CDR3 is made up of 14 amino acids. CDR3 nucleotides: TGTGCCAGCAGTTTTATAGGGGGGAACACTGAAGCTTTCTTT. This sequence encodes CASSFIGGNTEAFF.

This clonotype was seen ten or more times. A much larger clone lies a single base off, so this may be a read error. The V gene is TRBV6-1, the J gene TRBJ2-1, with D perhaps matching TRBD1 (5 bases). The CDR3 runs to 17 residues. Germline V gives CDR1 MNHNS, CDR2 SASEGT. The V gene lost 7 bases and the J gene lost 1 base, with 20 bases spanning the gap. DNA for the CDR3: TGTGCCAGCAAGCTCGGACAAGCGACCACTTCCTACAATGAGCAGTTCTTC. This encodes CASKLGQATTSYNEQFF.